The 4 T cell receptor beta chains reported below all come from one sample, sequenced in a study of cytomegalovirus exposure and HLA in healthy donors. Only in-frame clones appear in the TCRdb table, and some are missing; sequencing was by immunoSEQ multiplex PCR. The sample shows about 95,000 clones, approximately 81% of them seen only once. The sequenced sample was PBMCs. These receptor sequences come from a man between 18 and 35 years old in good health and CMV-seropositive.

The gene calls are TRBV7-3 and TRBJ2-2, with TRBD2 matching over 8 bases. After removal of 3 bases from V and 3 bases from J, the junction contained 3 bases not matched to a gene. The CDR3 loop spans 15 amino acids. Germline V gene lookup returns CDR1 SGHTA and CDR2 FQGTGA. The CDR3 DNA is TGTGCCAGCAGCTTGAGCGGGAGTGACACCGGGGAGCTGTTTTTT. The encoded protein is CASSLSGSDTGELFF.

The V gene is TRBV27, the J gene TRBJ2-2, with TRBD2 matching over 7 bases. V gave up 8 bases and J gave up 4 bases; unmatched junction bases: 7. Germline V lookup: CDR1 MNHEY, CDR2 SMNVEV (reference sequence). The CDR3 spans 14 residues. The CDR3 DNA reads as TGTGCCAGCGGACGGCGGGAGTCCACCGGGGAGCTGTTTTTT. This sequence encodes CASGRRESTGELFF.

V and J are TRBV28 and TRBJ1-3; D call uncertain. Trimming took off 1 base at V and 2 bases at J, with 9 bases between the two ends. Germline lookup yields CDR1 MDHEN and CDR2 SYDVKM. The CDR3 has 15 amino acids. The DNA for the CDR3 is TGTGCCAGCAGTTTATCGGGAGAGCCTGGAAACACCATATATTTT. Its protein is CASSLSGEPGNTIYF.

Turning to this clone: The same CDR3 arises from other DNA sequences in this sample as well. This chain joins TRBV4-1 and TRBJ1-2, with 7 bases lining up with TRBD1. From germline, CDR1 is MGHRA and CDR2 YSYEKL. CDR3 length equals 13 residues. V lost 2 bases and J lost 4; bases outside the gene matches: 1. CDR3 nucleotide sequence: TGCGCCAGCAGCCAACAGGGGGGCTATGGCTACACCTTC. As protein: CASSQQGGYGYTF.